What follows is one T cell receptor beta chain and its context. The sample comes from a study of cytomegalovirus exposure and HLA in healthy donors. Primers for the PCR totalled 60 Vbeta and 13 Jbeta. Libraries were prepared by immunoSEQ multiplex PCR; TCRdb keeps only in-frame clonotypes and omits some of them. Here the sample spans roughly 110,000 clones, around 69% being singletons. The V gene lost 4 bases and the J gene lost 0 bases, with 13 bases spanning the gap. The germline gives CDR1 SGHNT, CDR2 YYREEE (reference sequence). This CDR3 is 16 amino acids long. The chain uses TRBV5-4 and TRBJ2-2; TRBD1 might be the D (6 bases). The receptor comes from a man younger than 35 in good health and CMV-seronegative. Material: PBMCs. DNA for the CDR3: TGTGCCAGCAGCCCCCCCCAGGGGACGAACACCGGGGAGCTGTTTTTT. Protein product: CASSPPQGTNTGELFF.